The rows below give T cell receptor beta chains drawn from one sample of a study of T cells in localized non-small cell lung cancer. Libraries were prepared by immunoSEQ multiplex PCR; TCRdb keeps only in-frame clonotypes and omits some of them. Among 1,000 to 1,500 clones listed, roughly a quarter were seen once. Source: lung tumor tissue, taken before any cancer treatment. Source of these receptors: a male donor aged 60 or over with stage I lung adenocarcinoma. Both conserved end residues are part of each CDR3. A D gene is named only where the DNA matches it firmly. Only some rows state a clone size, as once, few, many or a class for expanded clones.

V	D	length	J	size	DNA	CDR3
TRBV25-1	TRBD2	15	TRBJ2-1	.	TGTGCCAGCAGTGGAGCCCTAGCGGGTGTCAATGAGCAGTTCTTC	CASSGALAGVNEQFF
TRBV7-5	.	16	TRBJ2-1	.	TGTGCCACCAGCTTCCTTTTAGCGGGACTATACAATGAGCAGTTCTTC	CATSFLLAGLYNEQFF
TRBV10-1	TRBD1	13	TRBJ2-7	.	TGCGCCAGCAGTTCGGACAGGGCGGGGGAGCAGTACTTC	CASSSDRAGEQYF
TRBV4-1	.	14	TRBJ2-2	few	TGCGCCAGCAGCCACCCGATCAACACCGGGGAGCTGTTTTTT	CASSHPINTGELFF
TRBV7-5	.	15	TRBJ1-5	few	TGTGCCAGCAGCTTAGTGGCAGGGAGCAATCAGCCCCAGCATTTT	CASSLVAGSNQPQHF
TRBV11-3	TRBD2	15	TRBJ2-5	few	TGTGCCAGCAGCCGCACAGGGGCGGGAGGGGAGACCCAGTACTTC	CASSRTGAGGETQYF
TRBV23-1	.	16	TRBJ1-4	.	TGCGCCAGCAGCCAAGGTGACCGTGCAACTAATGAAAAACTGTTTTTT	CASSQGDRATNEKLFF
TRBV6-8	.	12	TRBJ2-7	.	TGTGCCAGCAGTTACGGGCGGAACGAGCAGTACTTC	CASSYGRNEQYF
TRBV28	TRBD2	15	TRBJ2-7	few	TGTGCCAGCAACTTAGCGGGGAAAGACTCCTACGAGCAGTACTTC	CASNLAGKDSYEQYF
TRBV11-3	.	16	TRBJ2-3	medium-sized	TGTGCCAGCAGCGCATGGGACGGAGAGAGCACAGATACGCAGTATTTT	CASSAWDGESTDTQYF
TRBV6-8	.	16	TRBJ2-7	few	TGTGCCAGCAGTTCCACTTCCGGCGGAGCTATCTACGAGCAGTACTTC	CASSSTSGGAIYEQYF
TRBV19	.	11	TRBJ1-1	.	TGTGCCAGTAAAATGTTGGCTGAAGCTTTCTTT	CASKMLAEAFF
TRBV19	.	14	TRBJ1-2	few	TGTGCCAGTACTCTTACGTGGACTAACTATGGCTACACCTTC	CASTLTWTNYGYTF
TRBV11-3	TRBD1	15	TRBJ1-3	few	TGTGCCAGCAGCATGGACAGGGCTTCTGGAAACACCATATATTTT	CASSMDRASGNTIYF